This T cell receptor beta chain was retrieved from a study of T-cell reconstitution after alpha-beta-depleted transplantation in children. TCRbeta library preparation incorporated unique molecular identifiers. MiXCR, applied by TCRdb to the PCR reads, yields one record per CDR3 protein. The repertoire holds about 610,000 distinct CDR3 sequences, with more than 9% as singletons. This clonotype was counted a single time. The CDR3 has 15 residues. V gave up 5 bases and J gave up 10 bases, with 25 bases separating them. The V gene's germline CDR1 is DFQATT and CDR2 SNEGSKA (reference sequence). The sample in question was PBMCs from the stem cell graft donor, obtained from the stem cell graft. This clonotype originated in a human donor who donated a stem cell graft to a child with acute myeloid leukemia. The V gene is TRBV20-1, the J gene TRBJ2-3, with D perhaps being TRBD1 or TRBD2 (9 bases each). The CDR3 loop reads CSAAAGGSTGGPQYF. Written as DNA, the CDR3 is TGCAGTGCTGCAGCGGGAGGATCCACAGGGGGCCCGCAGTATTTT.